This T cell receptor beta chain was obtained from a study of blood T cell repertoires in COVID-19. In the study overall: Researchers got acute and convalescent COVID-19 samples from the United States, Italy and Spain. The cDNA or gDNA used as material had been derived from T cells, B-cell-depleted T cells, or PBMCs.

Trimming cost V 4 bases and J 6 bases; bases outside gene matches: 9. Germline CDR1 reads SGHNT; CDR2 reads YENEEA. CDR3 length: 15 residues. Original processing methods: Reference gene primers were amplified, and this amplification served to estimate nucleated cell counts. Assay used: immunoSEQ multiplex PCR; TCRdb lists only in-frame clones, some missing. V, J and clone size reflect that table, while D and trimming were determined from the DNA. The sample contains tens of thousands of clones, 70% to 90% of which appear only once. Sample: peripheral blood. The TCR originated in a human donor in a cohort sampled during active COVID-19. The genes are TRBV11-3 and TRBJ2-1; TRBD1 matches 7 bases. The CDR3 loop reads CASSSPDAGGNEQFF. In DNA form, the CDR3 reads TGTGCCAGCAGCTCACCGGACGCAGGGGGCAATGAGCAGTTCTTC.